This entry lists 8 T cell receptor beta chains sequenced from one sample in a study of T cell repertoires in cytomegalovirus infection. TCRdb re-derived calls from the reads in MiXCR, one entry per CDR3 protein. The profile shows roughly 500,000 distinct CDR3 sequences, 30% to 35% of them singletons. Which antigens these TCRs recognize remains unknown. Material: cultured PBMCs, obtained from culture after CMV antigen stimulation. The receptors were gathered from a human donor in good health (CMV status not recorded). Some clones in this sample may be carry-over from other donors' samples.

This sequence joins TRBV27 and TRBJ1-5; 10 bases map to TRBD1. Germline trimming cut 5 bases from V and 9 bases from J; bases unmatched to any gene: 7. In germline, CDR1 is MNHEY, CDR2 SMNVEV (reference sequence). This CDR3 has 14 residues. The DNA of the CDR3 is TGTGCCAGCAGTGCCCGACAGGGGGCACGGCCCCAGCATTTT. It translates to CASSARQGARPQHF.

The chain couples TRBV7-3 to TRBJ2-1; TRBD2 matches 7 bases. V lost 5 bases to trimming and J lost 9 bases; unmatched junction nucleotides: 7. The CDR3 is 13 amino acids. Germline CDR1 SGHTA, CDR2 FQGTGA. CDR3 sequence (DNA): TGTGCCAGCAGCCAACGAGGGGAGGGTGAGCAGTTCTTC. It specifies CASSQRGEGEQFF.

This clonotype was picked up many times. This chain uses TRBV7-9 with TRBJ1-4; weak D call: TRBD1 (5 bases). The length of the CDR3 is 14 residues. Looked up from germline, CDR1 is SEHNR and CDR2 is FQNEAQ (reference sequence). The ends were cut back, 3 bases at V and 8 bases at J, with 13 bases in the middle. CDR3 bases: TGTGCCAGCAGCTTCGTTAAAGGGGAAGAAAAACTGTTTTTT. It encodes CASSFVKGEEKLFF. The whole variable domain, remainder taken from reference TRBV7-9 and TRBJ1-4, is DTGVSQNPRHKITKRGQNVTFRCDPISEHNRLYWYRQTLGQGPEFLTYFQNEAQLEKSRLLSDRFSAERPKGSFSTLEIQRTEQGDSAMYLCASSFVKGEEKLFFGSGTQLSVL.

This chain joins TRBV11-1 and TRBJ1-1; 11 bases align to TRBD1. The germline V gene has CDR1 SGHAT and CDR2 FQDESV (reference sequence). This CDR3 comprises 17 residues. J gave up 4 bases and V 6 bases, and 13 bases lay outside the gene matches. CDR3: CASRRDRGGLGSTEAFF. CDR3 sequence (DNA): TGTGCCAGCAGGAGGGACAGGGGGGGCTTGGGCAGCACTGAAGCTTTCTTT.

The genes are TRBV11-3 and TRBJ2-3; 10 nucleotides match TRBD2. CDR1 SGHNT and CDR2 YENEEA come from the germline V gene. Trimming removed 0 bases from V and 4 bases from J; junction bases left unmatched: 7. This CDR3 contains 17 residues. The CDR3 sequence is CASSLDSSGRAADTQYF. CDR3 coding DNA: TGTGCCAGCAGCTTAGATTCGAGCGGGAGGGCCGCAGATACGCAGTATTTT.

The gene calls are TRBV20-1 and TRBJ1-2; the D is unclear. Trimming removed 0 bases at V and 2 bases at J, with 4 bases between. Germline-derived CDR1 and CDR2 are DFQATT and SNEGSKA (reference sequence). The CDR3 extends over 12 amino acids. CDR3 protein: CSARERNYGYTF. The DNA of the CDR3 is TGCAGTGCTAGAGAACGGAACTATGGCTACACCTTC.

This clonotype was recorded only once. The V and J genes are TRBV6-1 and TRBJ1-1; D possibly corresponds to TRBD1 (6 bases). CDR1 is MNHNS, CDR2 SASEGT, per germline. CDR3 length equals 15 residues. V was trimmed by 8 bases and J by 1 base, leaving 17 bases between them. The CDR3 reads CASCRGGGPNTEAFF. The CDR3 bases are TGTGCCAGCTGCCGGGGTGGGGGGCCGAACACTGAAGCTTTCTTT.

This clonotype was detected only a few times. The chain uses TRBV4-1 and TRBJ2-7, with 8 bases lining up with TRBD2. The CDR3 covers 16 residues. V was clipped by 1 base and J by 4 bases; unmatched bases: 9. Germline CDR1 reads MGHRA; CDR2 reads YSYEKL. CDR3 region: CASSQGGGGPGYEQYF. The CDR3 DNA sequence: TGCGCCAGCAGCCAAGGTGGCGGGGGGCCTGGGTACGAGCAGTACTTC.